This entry describes one T cell receptor beta chain. Its antigen is as yet unknown. These data are taken from a study of T cell repertoires in cytomegalovirus infection. Overall study findings and caveats: The ex vivo response was dominated by HLA-C-restricted CMV-specific TCR beta clonotypes.

TCRdb reanalysed the reads using MiXCR and keeps one entry per CDR3 protein. The sample lists more than 300,000 distinct CDR3 sequences, roughly 34% occurring once. Trimming left V 8 bases short and J 5 bases short, with 13 bases between. This CDR3 is built from 13 residues. Germline loops: CDR1 MNHEY, CDR2 SMNVEV (reference sequence). The source is a human donor in good health (CMV status not recorded). Some clones in this sample may be carry-over from other donors' samples. The sample here was cultured PBMCs, taken from culture after CMV antigen stimulation. The V call is TRBV27, the J call TRBJ1-5; D gene unclear. As DNA, the CDR3 is TGTGCCAGCGCGAAGGACGGAGATCAGCCCCAGCATTTT. It encodes CASAKDGDQPQHF.